A selection of T cell receptor beta chains follows, all from one sample in a study of graft-versus-host responses after intestinal transplantation. Method: immunoSEQ multiplex PCR; TCRdb's copy keeps in-frame clones and lacks some. The table includes roughly 89,000 clones, roughly nine tenths detected once. Their antigen targets remain unknown. The sample here was unstimulated CD4+ T cells sorted from spleen or lymph node cells, taken before intestinal transplant. The receptor source for this set is a human donor who received an intestinal transplant. Each CDR3 is given with its conserved first and last residue. D genes are given only for firm matches. The size field is filled for only some rows; it gives once, few, many or a size class.

v_gene	j_gene	d_gene	abundance	CDR3aa	CDR3nt
TRBV5-1	TRBJ2-6	NA	NA	CASSPPNFSGANVLTF	TGCGCCAGCAGCCCCCCCAACTTCTCTGGGGCCAACGTCCTGACTTTC
TRBV5-6	TRBJ2-7	NA	NA	CASSLAYGLSSYEQYF	TGTGCCAGCAGCTTGGCCTACGGACTTAGCTCCTACGAGCAGTACTTC
TRBV10-3	TRBJ1-6	NA	NA	CAIRDSSYNSPLHF	TGTGCCATCAGGGACAGCTCCTATAATTCACCCCTCCACTTT
TRBV30	TRBJ2-7	TRBD2	NA	CAWTKGLAVHEQYF	TGTGCCTGGACGAAGGGACTAGCGGTCCACGAGCAGTACTTC
TRBV7-9	TRBJ1-1	TRBD1	NA	CASSLTGGETEAFF	TGTGCCAGCAGCCTGACAGGGGGTGAAACTGAAGCTTTCTTT
TRBV25-1	TRBJ1-1	NA	NA	CASSGGVTTEAFF	TGTGCCAGCAGTGGGGGGGTCACGACTGAAGCTTTCTTT
TRBV5-5	TRBJ2-1	TRBD1	NA	CASSFIAGGAYNEQFF	TGTGCCAGCAGCTTTATCGCAGGGGGAGCCTACAATGAGCAGTTCTTC
TRBV7-6	TRBJ1-4	NA	once	CASSPSRQTNEKLFF	TGTGCCAGCAGCCCCTCGCGACAGACTAATGAAAAACTGTTTTTT
TRBV5-1	TRBJ1-1	NA	NA	CASSLAAGVNTEAFF	TGCGCCAGCAGCTTGGCTGCAGGGGTGAACACTGAAGCTTTCTTT
TRBV7-8	TRBJ2-1	TRBD1	NA	CASSSRTGPKNNEQFF	TGTGCCAGCAGCTCCCGGACAGGGCCCAAAAACAATGAGCAGTTCTTC
TRBV25-1	TRBJ2-5	NA	NA	CASSELKTPQETQYF	TGTGCCAGCAGTGAATTGAAGACTCCCCAAGAGACCCAGTACTTC
TRBV6-1	TRBJ1-4	NA	NA	CASSAGTMNEKLFF	TGTGCCAGCAGTGCGGGGACAATGAATGAAAAACTGTTTTTT
TRBV25-1	TRBJ1-2	NA	NA	CASSEPTTNYGYTF	TGTGCCAGCAGTGAACCGACAACAAACTATGGCTACACCTTC
TRBV30	TRBJ2-3	TRBD2	NA	CAWRAGGRTDTQYF	TGTGCCTGGAGGGCGGGGGGCCGCACAGATACGCAGTATTTT
TRBV30	TRBJ2-7	TRBD2	NA	CAWSLSGGNYEQYF	TGTGCCTGGAGTCTTAGCGGGGGGAACTACGAGCAGTACTTC
TRBV7-2	TRBJ2-5	TRBD2	NA	CASSLLGGQISETQYF	TGTGCCAGCAGCTTATTGGGAGGGCAAATTTCGGAGACCCAGTACTTC
TRBV19	TRBJ2-3	NA	NA	CASSIAAVRENTQYF	TGTGCCAGTAGTATAGCCGCCGTCAGGGAAAATACGCAGTATTTT
TRBV10-3	TRBJ2-1	NA	NA	CAIGEPGLSYNEQFF	TGTGCCATCGGAGAACCGGGACTTTCCTACAATGAGCAGTTCTTC
TRBV2	TRBJ2-4	NA	NA	CASSEEQLAKNIQYF	TGTGCCAGCAGTGAAGAACAGCTAGCCAAAAACATTCAGTACTTC
TRBV29-1	TRBJ2-5	NA	NA	CSVERQGQETQYF	TGCAGCGTTGAGCGGCAGGGCCAAGAGACCCAGTACTTC
TRBV15	TRBJ1-5	NA	NA	CATSRDGGANQPQHF	TGTGCCACCAGCAGGGACGGAGGGGCCAATCAGCCCCAGCATTTT
TRBV9	TRBJ2-7	NA	NA	CASSANPWGSSSSYEQYF	TGTGCCAGCAGCGCAAATCCCTGGGGCAGCTCTAGCTCCTACGAGCAGTACTTC
TRBV10-3	TRBJ1-1	NA	NA	CATGEAGIRTEAFF	TGTGCCACCGGGGAAGCAGGCATTCGCACTGAAGCTTTCTTT
TRBV7-9	TRBJ1-1	TRBD1	once	CASSFGTGGNTEAFF	TGTGCCAGCAGCTTCGGGACAGGGGGGAACACTGAAGCTTTCTTT
TRBV9	TRBJ2-7	TRBD2	NA	CASSSLTSGGYEQYF	TGTGCCAGCAGCTCCTTGACTAGCGGGGGCTACGAGCAGTACTTC